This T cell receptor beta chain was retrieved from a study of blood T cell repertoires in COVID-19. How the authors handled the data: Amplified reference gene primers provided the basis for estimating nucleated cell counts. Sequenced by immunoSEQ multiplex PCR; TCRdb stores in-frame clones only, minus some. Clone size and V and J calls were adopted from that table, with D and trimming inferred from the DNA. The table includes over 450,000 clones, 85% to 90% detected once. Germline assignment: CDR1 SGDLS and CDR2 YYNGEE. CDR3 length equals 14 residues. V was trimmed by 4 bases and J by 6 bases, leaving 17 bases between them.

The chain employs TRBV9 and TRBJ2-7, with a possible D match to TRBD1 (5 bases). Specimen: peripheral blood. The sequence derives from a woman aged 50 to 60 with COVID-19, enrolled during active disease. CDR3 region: CASSLGAPAGEQYF. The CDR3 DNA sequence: TGTGCCAGCAGCCTAGGGGCCCCCGCAGGCGAGCAGTACTTC.